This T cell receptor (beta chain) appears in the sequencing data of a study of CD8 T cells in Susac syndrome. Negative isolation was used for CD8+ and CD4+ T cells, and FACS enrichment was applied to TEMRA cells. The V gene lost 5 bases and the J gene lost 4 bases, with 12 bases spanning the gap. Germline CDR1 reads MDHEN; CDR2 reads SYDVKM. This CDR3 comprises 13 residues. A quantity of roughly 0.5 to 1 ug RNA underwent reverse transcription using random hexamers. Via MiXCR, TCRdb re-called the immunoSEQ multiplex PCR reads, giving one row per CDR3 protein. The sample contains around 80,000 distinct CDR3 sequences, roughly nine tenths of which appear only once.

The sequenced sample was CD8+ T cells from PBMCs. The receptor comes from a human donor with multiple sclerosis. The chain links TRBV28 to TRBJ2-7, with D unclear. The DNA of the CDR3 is TGTGCCAGCAGTCCACCCTTTCGGTACGAGCAGTACTTC. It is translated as CASSPPFRYEQYF.